Below, 4 T cell receptor beta chains from the same sample are listed, as sequenced in a study of T cells in Graves' hyperthyroidism and ophthalmopathy (dated by TCRdb to about 2019). The library relied on multiplex PCR. The reads were generated on an Illumina HiSeq 2000. The TCR beta CDR3 regions were amplified from the RNA transcripts. For the first round of RT-PCR on the TCR CDR3, the HTBI primer set was used together with the Qiagen OneStep RT-PCR kit. TCRdb took the public reads, trimmed them with fastp at Q25, ran MiXCR for clone calling and kept in-frame beta chains. Entries are consolidated by CDR3 protein sequence, retaining the most common genes and DNA. The sample table shows about 270,000 distinct CDR3 sequences, and less than 30% are seen once. Roughly 24% of the sample goes to the ten largest clones. Sequenced input: blood. Receptors originate from a man aged 35 to 55 with Graves' hyperthyroidism that later progressed to Graves' ophthalmopathy.

This clonotype was detected ten times or more. The genes are TRBV19 and TRBJ2-2; D possibly corresponds to TRBD2 (6 bases). Trimming removed 5 bases at V and 7 bases at J, with 11 bases between. This CDR3 comprises 13 residues. The germline V gene encodes CDR1 LNHDA and CDR2 SQIVND (reference sequence). DNA of the CDR3: TGTGCCAGTAGTCCAGGGAGGCACGGGGAGCTGTTTTTT. It specifies CASSPGRHGELFF.

This clonotype has only a few counts. CDR3 sequence (DNA): TGTGCCTGGACGTACGGCCAGAGCACTGAAGCTTTCTTT. This encodes CAWTYGQSTEAFF. The J gene is TRBJ1-1, the V gene TRBV30; D not resolved. The CDR3 consists of 13 residues. V was clipped by 4 bases and J by 4 bases, with 13 bases between them. Looked up from germline, CDR1 is GTSNPN and CDR2 is SVGIG (reference sequence).

This clonotype was recorded at least ten times. The CDR3 region is CASSLEWPFTYEQYF. The CDR3 region has the DNA TGTGCCAGCAGCTTAGAGTGGCCTTTTACGTACGAGCAGTACTTC. This chain connects TRBV11-2 to TRBJ2-7; D is undetermined. The CDR3 covers 15 residues. The V gene's germline CDR1 is SGHAT and CDR2 FQNNGV. Trimming took 0 bases from V and 4 from J, leaving 13 bases between them.

V gene TRBV7-8 combines with J gene TRBJ2-3; 9 nucleotides agree with TRBD2. The CDR3 runs 16 residues. With V trimmed by 5 bases and J by 2 bases, 8 bases remained unmatched. The V gene's germline CDR1 is SGHVS and CDR2 FQNEAQ. CDR3 in amino acids: CASSPTSGIATDTQYF. The CDR3 DNA reads TGTGCCAGCAGCCCGACTAGCGGAATCGCCACAGATACGCAGTATTTT.